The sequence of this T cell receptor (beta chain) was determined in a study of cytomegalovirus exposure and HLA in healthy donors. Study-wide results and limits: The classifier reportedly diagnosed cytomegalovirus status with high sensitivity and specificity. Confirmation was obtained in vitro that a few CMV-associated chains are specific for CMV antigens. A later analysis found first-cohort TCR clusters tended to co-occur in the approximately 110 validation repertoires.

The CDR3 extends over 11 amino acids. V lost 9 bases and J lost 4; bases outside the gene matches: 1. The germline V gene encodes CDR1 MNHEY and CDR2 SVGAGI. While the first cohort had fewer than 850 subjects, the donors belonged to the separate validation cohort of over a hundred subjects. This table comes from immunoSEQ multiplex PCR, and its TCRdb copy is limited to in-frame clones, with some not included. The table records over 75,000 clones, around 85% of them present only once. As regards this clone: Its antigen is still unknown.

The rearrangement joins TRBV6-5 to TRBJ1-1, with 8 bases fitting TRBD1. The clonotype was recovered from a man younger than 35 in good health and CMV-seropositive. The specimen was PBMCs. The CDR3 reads CASTGGTEAFF. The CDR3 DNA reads TGTGCCAGTACAGGGGGCACTGAAGCTTTCTTT.